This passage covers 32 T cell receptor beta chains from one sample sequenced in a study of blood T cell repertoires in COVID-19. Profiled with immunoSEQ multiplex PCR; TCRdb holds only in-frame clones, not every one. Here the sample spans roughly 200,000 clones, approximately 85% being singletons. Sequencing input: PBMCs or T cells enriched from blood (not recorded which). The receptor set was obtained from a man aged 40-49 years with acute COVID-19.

CDR3 in amino acids: CASKLQEPNTEAFF. The CDR3 bases are TGTGCCAGCAAATTACAGGAGCCAAACACTGAAGCTTTCTTT. The V and J genes are TRBV7-2 and TRBJ1-1; a weak D match, TRBD1 (5 bases). The V end lost 7 bases, the J end lost 2 bases, and 14 bases lay between the germline ends. The CDR3 covers 14 residues. From germline, CDR1 is SGHTA and CDR2 FQGNSA.

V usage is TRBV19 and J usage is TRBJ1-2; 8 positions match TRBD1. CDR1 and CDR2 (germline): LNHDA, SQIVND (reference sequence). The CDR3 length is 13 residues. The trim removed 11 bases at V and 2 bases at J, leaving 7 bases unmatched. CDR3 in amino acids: CAVNRDRNYGYTF. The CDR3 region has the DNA TGTGCCGTCAATCGGGACAGGAACTATGGCTACACCTTC. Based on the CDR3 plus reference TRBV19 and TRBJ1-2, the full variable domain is DGGITQSPKYLFRKEGQNVTLSCEQNLNHDAMYWYRQDPGQGLRLIYYSQIVNDFQKGDIAEGYSVSREKKESFPLTVTSAQKNPTAFYLCAVNRDRNYGYTFGSGTRLTVV.

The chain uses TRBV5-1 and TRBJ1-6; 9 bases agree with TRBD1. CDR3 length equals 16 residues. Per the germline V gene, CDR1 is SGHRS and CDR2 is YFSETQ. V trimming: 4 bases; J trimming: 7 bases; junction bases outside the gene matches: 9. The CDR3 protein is CASSAMGQGLNSPLHF. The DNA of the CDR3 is TGCGCCAGCAGCGCGATGGGACAGGGTCTCAATTCACCCCTCCACTTT.

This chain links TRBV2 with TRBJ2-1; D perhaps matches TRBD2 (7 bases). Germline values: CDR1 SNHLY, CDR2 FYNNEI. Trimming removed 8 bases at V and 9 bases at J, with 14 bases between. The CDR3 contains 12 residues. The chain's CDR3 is CASSRGAGEQFF. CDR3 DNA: TGTGCCAGCTCCCGGGGGGCAGGTGAGCAGTTCTTC.

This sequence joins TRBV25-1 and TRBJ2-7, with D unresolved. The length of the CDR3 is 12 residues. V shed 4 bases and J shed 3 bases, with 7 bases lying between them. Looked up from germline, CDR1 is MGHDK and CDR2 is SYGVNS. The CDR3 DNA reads TGTGCCAGCAGTGGACTGGGCTACGAGCAGTACTTC. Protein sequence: CASSGLGYEQYF.

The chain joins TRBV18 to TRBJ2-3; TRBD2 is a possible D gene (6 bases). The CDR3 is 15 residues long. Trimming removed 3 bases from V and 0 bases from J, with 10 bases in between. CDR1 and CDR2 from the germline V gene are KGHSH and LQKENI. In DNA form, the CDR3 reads TGTGCCAGCTCACCGACCGGGACTAGCACAGATACGCAGTATTTT. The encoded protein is CASSPTGTSTDTQYF. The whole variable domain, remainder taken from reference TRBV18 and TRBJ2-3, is NAGVMQNPRHLVRRRGQEARLRCSPMKGHSHVYWYRQLPEEGLKFMVYLQKENIIDESGMPKERFSAEFPKEGPSILRIQQVVRGDSAAYFCASSPTGTSTDTQYFGPGTRLTVL.

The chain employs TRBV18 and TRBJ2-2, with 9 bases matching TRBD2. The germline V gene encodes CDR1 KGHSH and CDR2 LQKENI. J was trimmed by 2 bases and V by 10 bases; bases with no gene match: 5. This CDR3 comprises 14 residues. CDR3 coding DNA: TGTGCCAACCCCGGGACTAGCAACACCGGGGAGCTGTTTTTT. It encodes CANPGTSNTGELFF.

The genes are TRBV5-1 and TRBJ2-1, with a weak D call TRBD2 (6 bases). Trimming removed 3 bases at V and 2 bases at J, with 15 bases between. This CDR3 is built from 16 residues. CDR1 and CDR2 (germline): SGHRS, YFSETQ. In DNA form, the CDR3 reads TGCGCCAGCAGCTCCCTAGAGGGAGGACCCTACAATGAGCAGTTCTTC. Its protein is CASSSLEGGPYNEQFF.

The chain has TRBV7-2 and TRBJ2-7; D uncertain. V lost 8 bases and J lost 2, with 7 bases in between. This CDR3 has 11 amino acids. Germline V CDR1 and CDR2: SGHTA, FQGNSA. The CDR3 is CASLFAYEQYF. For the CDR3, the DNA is TGTGCCAGCCTCTTTGCCTACGAGCAGTACTTC.

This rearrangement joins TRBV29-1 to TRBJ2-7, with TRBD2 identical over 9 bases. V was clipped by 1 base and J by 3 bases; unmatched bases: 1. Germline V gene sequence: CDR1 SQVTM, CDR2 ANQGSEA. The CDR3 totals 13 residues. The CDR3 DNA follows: TGCAGCGTTGAAGGGACTAGCGACTACGAGCAGTACTTC. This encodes CSVEGTSDYEQYF.

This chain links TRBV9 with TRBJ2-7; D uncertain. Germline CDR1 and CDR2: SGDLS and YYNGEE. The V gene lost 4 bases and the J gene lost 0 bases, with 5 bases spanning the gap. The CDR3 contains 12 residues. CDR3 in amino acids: CASSISSYEQYF. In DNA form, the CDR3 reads TGTGCCAGCAGCATCAGCTCCTACGAGCAGTACTTC. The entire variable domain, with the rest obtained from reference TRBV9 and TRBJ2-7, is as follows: DSGVTQTPKHLITATGQRVTLRCSPRSGDLSVYWYQQSLDQGLQFLIQYYNGEERAKGNILERFSAQQFPDLHSELNLSSLELGDSALYFCASSISSYEQYFGPGTRLTVT.

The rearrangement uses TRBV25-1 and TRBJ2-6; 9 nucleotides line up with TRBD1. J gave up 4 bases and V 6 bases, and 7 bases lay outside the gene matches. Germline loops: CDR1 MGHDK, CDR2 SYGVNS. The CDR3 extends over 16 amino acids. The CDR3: CASSGTGRSGANVLTF. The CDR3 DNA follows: TGTGCCAGCAGCGGGACAGGGCGGTCCGGGGCCAACGTCCTGACTTTC.

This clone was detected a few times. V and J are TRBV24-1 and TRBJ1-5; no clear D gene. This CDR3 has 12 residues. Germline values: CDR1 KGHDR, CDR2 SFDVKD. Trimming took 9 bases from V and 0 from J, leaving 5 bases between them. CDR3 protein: CATSNSNQPQHF. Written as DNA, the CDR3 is TGTGCCACCTCCAATAGCAATCAGCCCCAGCATTTT.

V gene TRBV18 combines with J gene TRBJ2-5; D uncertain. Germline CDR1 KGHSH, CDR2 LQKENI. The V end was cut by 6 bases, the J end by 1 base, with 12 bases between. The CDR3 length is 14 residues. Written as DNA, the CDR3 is TGTGCCAGCTCGTTATCACAGCTCCAAGAGACCCAGTACTTC. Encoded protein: CASSLSQLQETQYF.

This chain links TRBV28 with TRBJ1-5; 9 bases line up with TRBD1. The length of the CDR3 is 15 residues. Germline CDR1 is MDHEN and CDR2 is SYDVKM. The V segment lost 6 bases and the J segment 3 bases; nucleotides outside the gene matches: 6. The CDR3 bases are TGTGCCAGCAGATTGACAGGGGGTACCAATCAGCCCCAGCATTTT. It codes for CASRLTGGTNQPQHF.

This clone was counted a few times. The CDR3 region has the DNA TGTGCCAGCAGCCAAGATTCCGAGGACAGGGAAGATAAGGCGGCTGGAAACACCATATATTTT. It is translated as CASSQDSEDREDKAAGNTIYF. The chain recombines TRBV3-1 (or the pseudogene TRBV3-2) with TRBJ1-3; the match to TRBD1 covers 8 bases. The CDR3 spans 21 residues. The V segment lost 0 bases and the J segment 2 bases; nucleotides outside the gene matches: 18. Germline assignment: CDR1 LGHDT and CDR2 YNNKEL (reference sequence).

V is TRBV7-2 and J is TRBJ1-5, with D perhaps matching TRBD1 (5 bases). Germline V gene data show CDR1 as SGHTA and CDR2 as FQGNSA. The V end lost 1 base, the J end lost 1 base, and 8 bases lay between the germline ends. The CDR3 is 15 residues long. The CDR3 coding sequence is TGTGCCAGCAGCTTAGTGGGGCTGAGCAATCAGCCCCAGCATTTT. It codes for CASSLVGLSNQPQHF. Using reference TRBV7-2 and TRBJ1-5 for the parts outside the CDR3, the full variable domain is GAGVSQSPSNKVTEKGKDVELRCDPISGHTALYWYRQSLGQGLEFLIYFQGNSAPDKSGLPSDRFSAERTGGSVSTLTIQRTQQEDSAVYLCASSLVGLSNQPQHFGDGTRLSIL.

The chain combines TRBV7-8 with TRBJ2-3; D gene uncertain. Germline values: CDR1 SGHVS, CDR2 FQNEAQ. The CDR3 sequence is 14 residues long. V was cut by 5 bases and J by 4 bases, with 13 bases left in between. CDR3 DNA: TGTGCCAGCAGCCCCCTTCCAGTCGCAGATACGCAGTATTTT. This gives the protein CASSPLPVADTQYF.

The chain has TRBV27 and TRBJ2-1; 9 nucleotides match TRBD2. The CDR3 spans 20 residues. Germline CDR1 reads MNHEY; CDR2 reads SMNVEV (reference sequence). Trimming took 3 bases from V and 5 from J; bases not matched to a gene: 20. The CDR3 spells CASSLGRLWREGVKNNEQFF. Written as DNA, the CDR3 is TGTGCCAGCAGTTTGGGTAGACTTTGGCGGGAGGGAGTAAAGAACAATGAGCAGTTCTTC.

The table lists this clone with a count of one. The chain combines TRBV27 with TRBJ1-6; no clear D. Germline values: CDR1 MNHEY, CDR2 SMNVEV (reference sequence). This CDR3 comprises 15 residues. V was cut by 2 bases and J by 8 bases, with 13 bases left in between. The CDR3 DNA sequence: TGTGCCAGCAGTTTAGAAGCGGTACCTTATTCACCCCTCCACTTT. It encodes CASSLEAVPYSPLHF.

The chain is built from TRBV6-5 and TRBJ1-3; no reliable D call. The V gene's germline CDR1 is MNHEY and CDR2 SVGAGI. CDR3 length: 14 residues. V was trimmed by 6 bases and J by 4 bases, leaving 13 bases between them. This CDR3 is CASRLLLRGNTIYF. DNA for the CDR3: TGTGCCAGCAGGCTCTTGTTACGGGGAAACACCATATATTTT.

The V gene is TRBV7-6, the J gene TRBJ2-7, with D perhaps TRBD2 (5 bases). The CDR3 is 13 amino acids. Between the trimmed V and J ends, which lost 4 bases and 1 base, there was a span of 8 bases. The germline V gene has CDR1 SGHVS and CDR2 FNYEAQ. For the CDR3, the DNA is TGTGCCAGCAGCTCCACTAGATCCTACGAGCAGTACTTC. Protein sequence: CASSSTRSYEQYF.

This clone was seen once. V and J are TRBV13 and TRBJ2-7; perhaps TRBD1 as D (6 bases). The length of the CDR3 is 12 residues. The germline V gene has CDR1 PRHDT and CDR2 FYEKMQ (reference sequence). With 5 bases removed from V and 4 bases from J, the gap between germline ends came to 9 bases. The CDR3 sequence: CASSTRGYEQYF. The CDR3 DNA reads TGTGCCAGCAGCACCAGGGGTTACGAGCAGTACTTC.

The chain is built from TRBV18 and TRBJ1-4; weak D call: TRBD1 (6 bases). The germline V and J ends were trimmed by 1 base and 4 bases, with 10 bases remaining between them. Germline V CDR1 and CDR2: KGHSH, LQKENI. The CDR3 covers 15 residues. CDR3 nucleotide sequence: TGTGCCAGCTCACCACTCCGGGACAATAATGAAAAACTGTTTTTT. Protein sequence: CASSPLRDNNEKLFF.

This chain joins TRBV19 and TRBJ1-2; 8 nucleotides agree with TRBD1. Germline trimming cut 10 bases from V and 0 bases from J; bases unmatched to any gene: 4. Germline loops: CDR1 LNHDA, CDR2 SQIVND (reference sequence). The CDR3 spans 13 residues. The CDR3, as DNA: TGTGCCACCCTGGACAGGGCTAACTATGGCTACACCTTC. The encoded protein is CATLDRANYGYTF. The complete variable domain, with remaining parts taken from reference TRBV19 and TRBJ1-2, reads DGGITQSPKYLFRKEGQNVTLSCEQNLNHDAMYWYRQDPGQGLRLIYYSQIVNDFQKGDIAEGYSVSREKKESFPLTVTSAQKNPTAFYLCATLDRANYGYTFGSGTRLTVV.

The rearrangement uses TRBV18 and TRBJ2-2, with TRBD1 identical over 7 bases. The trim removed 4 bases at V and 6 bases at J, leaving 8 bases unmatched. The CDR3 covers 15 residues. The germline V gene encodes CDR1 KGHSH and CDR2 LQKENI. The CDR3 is CASSRQGYSPGELFF. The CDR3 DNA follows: TGTGCCAGCTCACGACAGGGTTACTCTCCCGGGGAGCTGTTTTTT.

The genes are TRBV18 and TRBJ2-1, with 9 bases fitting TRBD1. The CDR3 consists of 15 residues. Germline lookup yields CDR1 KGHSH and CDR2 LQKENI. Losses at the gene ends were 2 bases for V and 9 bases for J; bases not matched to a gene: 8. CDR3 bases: TGTGCCAGCTCACCATCCGGACAGGGGATGGGTGAGCAGTTCTTC. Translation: CASSPSGQGMGEQFF.

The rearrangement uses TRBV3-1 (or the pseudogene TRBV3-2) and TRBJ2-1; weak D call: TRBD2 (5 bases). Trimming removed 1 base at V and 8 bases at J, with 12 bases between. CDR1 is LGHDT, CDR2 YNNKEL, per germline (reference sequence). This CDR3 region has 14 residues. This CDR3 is CASSQVSRRDEQFF. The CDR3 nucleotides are TGTGCCAGCAGCCAAGTTTCCAGGCGGGATGAGCAGTTCTTC.

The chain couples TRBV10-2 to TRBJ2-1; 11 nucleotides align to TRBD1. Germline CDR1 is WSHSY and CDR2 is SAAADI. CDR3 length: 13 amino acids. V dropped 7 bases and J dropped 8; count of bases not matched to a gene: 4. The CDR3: CASKDRGHDEQFF. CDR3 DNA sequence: TGCGCCAGCAAGGACAGGGGGCACGATGAGCAGTTCTTC.

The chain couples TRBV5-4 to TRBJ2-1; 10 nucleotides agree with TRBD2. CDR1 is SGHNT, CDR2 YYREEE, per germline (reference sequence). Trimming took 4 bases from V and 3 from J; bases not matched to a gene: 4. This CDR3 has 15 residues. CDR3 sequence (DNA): TGTGCCAGCAGCCCTAGCGGGAGCCGCTACAATGAGCAGTTCTTC. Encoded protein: CASSPSGSRYNEQFF.

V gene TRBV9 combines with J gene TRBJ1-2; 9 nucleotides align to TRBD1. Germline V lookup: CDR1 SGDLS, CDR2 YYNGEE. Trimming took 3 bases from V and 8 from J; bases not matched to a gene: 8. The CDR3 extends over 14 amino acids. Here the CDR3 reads CASSARDRVSGYTF. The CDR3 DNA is TGTGCCAGCAGCGCCCGGGACAGGGTTAGCGGCTACACCTTC.

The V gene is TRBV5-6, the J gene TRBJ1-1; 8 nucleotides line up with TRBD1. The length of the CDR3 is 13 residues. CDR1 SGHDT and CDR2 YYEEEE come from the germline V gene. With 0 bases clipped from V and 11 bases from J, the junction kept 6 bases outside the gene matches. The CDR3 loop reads CASSLASRGPAFF. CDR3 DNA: TGTGCCAGCAGCTTGGCCTCCAGGGGGCCTGCTTTCTTT.